What follows is one TCR beta chain and its context. Its antigen remains unidentified. This specimen belongs to a study of post-analysis software for immune sequencing data. Findings and limits, study-wide: TRBV5-6, TRBV5-1 and TRBV20-1 were among a few TRBV segments more frequent in patients than controls. Samples from a shared batch, those prepared together, strongly co-clustered by F measure. The normalized Chao1 diversity of multiple sclerosis patients was significantly lower than that of controls.

Each TCR beta cDNA library carried unique molecular identifiers. Input populations of roughly 0.85 to 11 million T cells gave rise to some 500,000 cDNA molecules. Each CDR3 protein gets one entry after TCRdb re-called the PCR reads with MiXCR. This sample has 250,000 to 300,000 distinct CDR3 sequences, with 35% to 40% found just once. V lost 6 bases to trimming and J lost 1 base, with 15 bases between them. Germline V gene data show CDR1 as LGHDT and CDR2 as YNNKEL (reference sequence). The CDR3 loop spans 16 amino acids. Source material: blood. This sequence originates from a girl between 10 and 17 years old with multiple sclerosis. The V and J genes are TRBV3-1 and TRBJ1-4, with D possibly matching TRBD1 (6 bases). Here the CDR3 reads CASSQSSGVTNEKLFF. DNA of the CDR3: TGTGCCAGCAGTCAGAGCTCAGGGGTAACTAATGAAAAACTGTTTTTT.